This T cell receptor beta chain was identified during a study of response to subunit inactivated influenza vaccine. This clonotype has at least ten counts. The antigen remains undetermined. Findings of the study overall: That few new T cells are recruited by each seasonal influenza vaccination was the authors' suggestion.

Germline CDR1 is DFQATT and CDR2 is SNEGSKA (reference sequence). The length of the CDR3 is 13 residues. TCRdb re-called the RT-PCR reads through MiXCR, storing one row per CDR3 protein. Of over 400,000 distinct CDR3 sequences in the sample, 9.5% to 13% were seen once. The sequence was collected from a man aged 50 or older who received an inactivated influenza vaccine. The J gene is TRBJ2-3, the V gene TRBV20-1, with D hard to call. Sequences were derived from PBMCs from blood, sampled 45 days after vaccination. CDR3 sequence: CSTDDSNTDTQYF. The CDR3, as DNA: TGCAGCACGGACGACTCAAACACAGATACGCAGTATTTT.